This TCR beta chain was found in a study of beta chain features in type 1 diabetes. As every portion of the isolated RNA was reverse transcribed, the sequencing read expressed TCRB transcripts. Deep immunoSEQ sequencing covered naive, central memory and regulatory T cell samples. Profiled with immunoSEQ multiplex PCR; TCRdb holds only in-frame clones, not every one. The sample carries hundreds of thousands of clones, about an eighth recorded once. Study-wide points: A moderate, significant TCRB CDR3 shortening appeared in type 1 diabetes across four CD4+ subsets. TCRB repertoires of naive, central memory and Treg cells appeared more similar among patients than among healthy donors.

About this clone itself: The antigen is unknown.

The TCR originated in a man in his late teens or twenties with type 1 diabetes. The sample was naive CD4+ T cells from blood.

CDR3 protein: CASSLNSGGSGANVLTF. As DNA, the CDR3 is TGTGCCAGCAGTTTAAATAGCGGGGGATCTGGGGCCAACGTCCTGACTTTC. The chain is built from TRBV28 and TRBJ2-6, with TRBD2 identical over 9 bases. The V segment lost 2 bases and the J segment 1 base; nucleotides outside the gene matches: 3. Germline values: CDR1 MDHEN, CDR2 SYDVKM. The CDR3 spans 17 residues.